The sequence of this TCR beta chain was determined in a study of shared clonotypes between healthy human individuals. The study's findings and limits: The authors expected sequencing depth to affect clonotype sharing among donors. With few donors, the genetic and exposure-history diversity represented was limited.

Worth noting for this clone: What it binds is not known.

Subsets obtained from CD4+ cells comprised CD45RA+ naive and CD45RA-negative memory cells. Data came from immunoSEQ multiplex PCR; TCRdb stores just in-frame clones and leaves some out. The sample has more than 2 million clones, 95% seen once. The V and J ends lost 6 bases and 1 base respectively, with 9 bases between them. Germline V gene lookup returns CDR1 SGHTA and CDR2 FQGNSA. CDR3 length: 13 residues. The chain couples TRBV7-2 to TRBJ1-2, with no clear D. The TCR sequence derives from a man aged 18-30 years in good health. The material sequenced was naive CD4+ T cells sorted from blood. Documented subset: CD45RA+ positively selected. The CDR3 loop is CASRRGSNYGYTF. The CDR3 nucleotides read TGTGCCAGCAGGCGAGGGAGTAACTATGGCTACACCTTC. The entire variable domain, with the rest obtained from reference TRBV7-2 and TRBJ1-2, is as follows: GAGVSQSPSNKVTEKGKDVELRCDPISGHTALYWYRQSLGQGLEFLIYFQGNSAPDKSGLPSDRFSAERTGGSVSTLTIQRTQQEDSAVYLCASRRGSNYGYTFGSGTRLTVV.